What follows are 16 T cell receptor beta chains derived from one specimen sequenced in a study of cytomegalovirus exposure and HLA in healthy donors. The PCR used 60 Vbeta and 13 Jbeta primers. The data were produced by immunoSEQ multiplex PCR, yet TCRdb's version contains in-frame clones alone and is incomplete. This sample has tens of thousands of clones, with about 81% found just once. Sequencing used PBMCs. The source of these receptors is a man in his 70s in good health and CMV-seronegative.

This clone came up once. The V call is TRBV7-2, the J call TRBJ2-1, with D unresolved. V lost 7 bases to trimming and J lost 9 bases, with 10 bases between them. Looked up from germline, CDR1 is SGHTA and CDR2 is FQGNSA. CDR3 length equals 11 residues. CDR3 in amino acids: CASTSSVEQFF. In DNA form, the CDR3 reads TGTGCCAGCACCTCCTCGGTTGAGCAGTTCTTC. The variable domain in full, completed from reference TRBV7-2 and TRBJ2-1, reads GAGVSQSPSNKVTEKGKDVELRCDPISGHTALYWYRQSLGQGLEFLIYFQGNSAPDKSGLPSDRFSAERTGGSVSTLTIQRTQQEDSAVYLCASTSSVEQFFGPGTRLTVL.

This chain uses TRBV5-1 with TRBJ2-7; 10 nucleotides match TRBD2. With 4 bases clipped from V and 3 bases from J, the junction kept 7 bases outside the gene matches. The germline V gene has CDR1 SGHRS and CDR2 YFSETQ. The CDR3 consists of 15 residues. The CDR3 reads CASSPGTSDLYEQYF. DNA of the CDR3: TGCGCCAGCAGCCCCGGGACTAGCGATCTCTACGAGCAGTACTTC.

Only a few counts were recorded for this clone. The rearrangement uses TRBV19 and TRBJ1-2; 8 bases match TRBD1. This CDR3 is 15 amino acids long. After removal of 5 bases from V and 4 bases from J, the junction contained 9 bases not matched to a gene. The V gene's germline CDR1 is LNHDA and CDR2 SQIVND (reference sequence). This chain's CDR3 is CASSEDRASGYGYTF. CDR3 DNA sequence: TGTGCCAGTAGTGAGGACAGGGCGAGTGGCTATGGCTACACCTTC.

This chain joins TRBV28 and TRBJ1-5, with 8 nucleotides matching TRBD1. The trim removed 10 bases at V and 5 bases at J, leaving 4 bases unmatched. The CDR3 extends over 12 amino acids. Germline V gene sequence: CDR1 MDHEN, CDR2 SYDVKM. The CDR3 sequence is CATGTGDQPQHF. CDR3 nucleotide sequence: TGTGCCACCGGGACAGGAGATCAGCCCCAGCATTTT.

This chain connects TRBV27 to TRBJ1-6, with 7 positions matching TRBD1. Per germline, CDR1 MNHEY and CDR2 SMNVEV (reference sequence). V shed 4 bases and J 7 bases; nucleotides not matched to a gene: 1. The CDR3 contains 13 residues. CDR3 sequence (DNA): TGTGCCAGCAGTTGGGGACAGAATTCACCCCTCCACTTT. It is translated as CASSWGQNSPLHF.

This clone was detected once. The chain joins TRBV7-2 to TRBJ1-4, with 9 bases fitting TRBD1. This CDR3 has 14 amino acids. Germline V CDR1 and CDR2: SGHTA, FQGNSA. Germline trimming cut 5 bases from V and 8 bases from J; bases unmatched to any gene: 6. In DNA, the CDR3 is TGTGCCAGCAGCCCGGGACAGGGAAGCGAAAAACTGTTTTTT. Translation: CASSPGQGSEKLFF.

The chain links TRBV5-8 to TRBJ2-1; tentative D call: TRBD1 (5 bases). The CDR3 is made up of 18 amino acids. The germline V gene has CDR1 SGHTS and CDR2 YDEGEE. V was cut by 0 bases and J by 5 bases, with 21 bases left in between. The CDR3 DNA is TGTGCCAGCAGCTTGGAATTTTCAGGGTGGGTTTCGCACAATGAGCAGTTCTTC. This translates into CASSLEFSGWVSHNEQFF.

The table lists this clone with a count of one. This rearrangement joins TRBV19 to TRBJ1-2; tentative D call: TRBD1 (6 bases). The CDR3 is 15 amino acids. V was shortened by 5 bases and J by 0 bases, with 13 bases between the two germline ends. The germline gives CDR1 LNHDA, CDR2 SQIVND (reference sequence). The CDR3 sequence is CASSPGTSTNYGYTF. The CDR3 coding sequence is TGTGCCAGTAGTCCAGGGACATCTACTAACTATGGCTACACCTTC.

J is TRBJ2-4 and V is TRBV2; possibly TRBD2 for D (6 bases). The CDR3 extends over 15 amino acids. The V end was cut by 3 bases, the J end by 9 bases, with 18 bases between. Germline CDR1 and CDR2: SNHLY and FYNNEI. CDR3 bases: TGTGCCAGCAGTGACTTCGGTCCGGCGGAGGGCATTCAGTACTTC. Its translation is CASSDFGPAEGIQYF.

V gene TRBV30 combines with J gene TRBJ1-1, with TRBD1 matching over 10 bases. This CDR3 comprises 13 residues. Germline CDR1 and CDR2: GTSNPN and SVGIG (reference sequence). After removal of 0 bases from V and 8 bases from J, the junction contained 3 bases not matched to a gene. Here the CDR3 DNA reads TGTGCCTGGAGTGTGTGGGGACAGGGGGAAGCTTTCTTT. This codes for CAWSVWGQGEAFF.

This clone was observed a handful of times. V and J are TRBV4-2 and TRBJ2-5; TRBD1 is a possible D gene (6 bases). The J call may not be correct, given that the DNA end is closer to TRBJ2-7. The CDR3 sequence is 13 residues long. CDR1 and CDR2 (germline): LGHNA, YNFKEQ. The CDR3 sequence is CASSQGTSYEQYF. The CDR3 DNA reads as TGTGCCAGCAGCCAGGGGACATCCTACGAGCAGTACTTC.

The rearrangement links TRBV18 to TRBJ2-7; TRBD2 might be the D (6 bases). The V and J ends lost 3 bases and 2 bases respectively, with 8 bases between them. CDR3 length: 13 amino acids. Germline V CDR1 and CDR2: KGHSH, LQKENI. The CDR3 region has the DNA TGTGCCAGCTCACCCTCTAGCGCCTACGAGCAGTACTTC. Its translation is CASSPSSAYEQYF.

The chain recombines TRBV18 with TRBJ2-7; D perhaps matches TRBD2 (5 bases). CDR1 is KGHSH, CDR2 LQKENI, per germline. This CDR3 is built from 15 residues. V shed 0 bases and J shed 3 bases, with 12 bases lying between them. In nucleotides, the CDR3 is TGTGCCAGCTCACCACCAGGTCTGGGGAGCTACGAGCAGTACTTC. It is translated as CASSPPGLGSYEQYF.

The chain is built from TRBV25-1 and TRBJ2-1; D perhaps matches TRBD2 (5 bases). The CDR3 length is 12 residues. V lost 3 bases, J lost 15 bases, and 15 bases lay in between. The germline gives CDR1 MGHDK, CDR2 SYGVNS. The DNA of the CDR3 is TGTGCCAGCAGTGACCCGGTCGAGGGCCCGTTCTTC. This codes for CASSDPVEGPFF.

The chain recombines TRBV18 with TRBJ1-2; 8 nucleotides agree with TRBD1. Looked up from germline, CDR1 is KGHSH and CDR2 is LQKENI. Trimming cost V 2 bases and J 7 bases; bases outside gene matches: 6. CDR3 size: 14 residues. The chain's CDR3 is CASSPGGQGFGYTF. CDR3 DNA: TGTGCCAGCTCACCAGGTGGACAGGGTTTTGGCTACACCTTC. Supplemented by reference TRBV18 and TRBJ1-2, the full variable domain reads NAGVMQNPRHLVRRRGQEARLRCSPMKGHSHVYWYRQLPEEGLKFMVYLQKENIIDESGMPKERFSAEFPKEGPSILRIQQVVRGDSAAYFCASSPGGQGFGYTFGSGTRLTVV.

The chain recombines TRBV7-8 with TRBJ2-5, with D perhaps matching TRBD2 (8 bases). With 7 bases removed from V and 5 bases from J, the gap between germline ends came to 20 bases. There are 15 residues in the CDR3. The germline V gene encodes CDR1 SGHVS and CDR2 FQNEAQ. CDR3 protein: CASIPEGAGGETQYF. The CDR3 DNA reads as TGTGCCAGCATCCCAGAGGGGGCGGGGGGTGAGACCCAGTACTTC.